This entry lists 29 T cell receptor beta chains sequenced from one sample in a study of long-term antiretroviral therapy in people with HIV. Version v3.0 of the immunoSEQ assay was performed at survey level. The data were produced by immunoSEQ multiplex PCR, yet TCRdb's version contains in-frame clones alone and is incomplete. Of about 28,000 clones listed, roughly 80% are singletons. The specimen comprised unsorted PBMCs, sampled 3 years after starting antiretroviral therapy. These receptors were collected from a man aged 40-49 years with HIV.

The chain is built from TRBV2 and TRBJ2-1; 11 bases fit TRBD2. The CDR3 sequence is 15 residues long. Trimming took 5 bases from V and 5 from J; bases not matched to a gene: 5. Germline V CDR1 and CDR2: SNHLY, FYNNEI. CDR3 DNA: TGTGCCAGCAGTCCGGGACTAGCGGCACACAATGAGCAGTTCTTC. It codes for CASSPGLAAHNEQFF. Full variable domain (remainder filled in from reference TRBV2 and TRBJ2-1): EPEVTQTPSHQVTQMGQEVILRCVPISNHLYFYWYRQILGQKVEFLVSFYNNEISEKSEIFDDQFSVERPDGSNFTLKIRSTKLEDSAMYFCASSPGLAAHNEQFFGPGTRLTVL.

CDR3: CASSPKTGLVVETQYF. The CDR3 DNA sequence: TGTGCCAGCAGCCCGAAGACTGGACTAGTCGTAGAGACCCAGTACTTC. This chain joins TRBV5-4 and TRBJ2-5, with TRBD2 matching over 7 bases. The ends lost 4 bases at V and 4 bases at J; junction bases unmatched: 13. CDR3 length equals 16 residues. Looked up from germline, CDR1 is SGHNT and CDR2 is YYREEE (reference sequence).

This chain connects TRBV5-4 to TRBJ2-2; possible D gene TRBD2, 6 bases. The CDR3 runs to 14 residues. The germline CDR1 and CDR2 sequences are SGHNT and YYREEE (reference sequence). The ends were cut back, 3 bases at V and 5 bases at J, with 11 bases in the middle. This CDR3 reads CASSSWDLTGELFF. DNA of the CDR3: TGTGCCAGCAGCTCCTGGGACTTGACCGGGGAGCTGTTTTTT.

The chain uses TRBV30 and TRBJ2-3, with 11 bases identical to TRBD2. The junction had 2 bases not matched to a gene; V was cut back by 2 bases and J by 1 base. Looked up from germline, CDR1 is GTSNPN and CDR2 is SVGIG (reference sequence). The CDR3 runs to 15 residues. CDR3 amino acids: CAWSLLAGGTDTQYF. CDR3 nucleotides: TGTGCCTGGAGTCTACTAGCGGGGGGCACAGATACGCAGTATTTT.

The sample holds one count of this clone. This chain links TRBV5-4 with TRBJ2-3; the D is unclear. V was trimmed by 5 bases and J by 2 bases, leaving 9 bases between them. Germline CDR1 SGHNT, CDR2 YYREEE (reference sequence). The CDR3 consists of 13 residues. CDR3 sequence reads: CASSIADTDTQYF. The CDR3 DNA reads TGTGCCAGCAGTATCGCAGACACAGATACGCAGTATTTT. Full variable domain (remainder filled in from reference TRBV5-4 and TRBJ2-3): ETGVTQSPTHLIKTRGQQVTLRCSSQSGHNTVSWYQQALGQGPQFIFQYYREEENGRGNFPPRFSGLQFPNYSSELNVNALELDDSALYLCASSIADTDTQYFGPGTRLTVL.

This clone turned up a few times. The CDR3 protein is CASSMAGYGQPQHF. Here the CDR3 DNA reads TGTGCCAGTAGTATGGCAGGGTACGGTCAGCCCCAGCATTTT. The chain carries TRBV19 and TRBJ1-5; weak D call: TRBD1 (5 bases). CDR1 is LNHDA, CDR2 SQIVND, per germline (reference sequence). V gave up 3 bases and J gave up 6 bases, with 12 bases separating them. The CDR3 is made up of 14 amino acids.

The chain has TRBV5-4 and TRBJ2-1; 11 bases map to TRBD2. The V segment lost 0 bases and the J segment 5 bases; nucleotides outside the gene matches: 7. The CDR3 extends over 17 amino acids. Looked up from germline, CDR1 is SGHNT and CDR2 is YYREEE (reference sequence). CDR3 nucleotide sequence: TGTGCCAGCAGCTTGGTACCCATACTAGCGGGAGACAATGAGCAGTTCTTC. Protein product: CASSLVPILAGDNEQFF.

This rearrangement joins TRBV5-8 to TRBJ2-1; a weak D match, TRBD1 (5 bases). Deletions cut 4 bases from V and 5 bases from J, with 10 bases between. The germline CDR1 and CDR2 sequences are SGHTS and YDEGEE. This CDR3 is 13 amino acids long. CDR3 in DNA: TGTGCCAGCAGCCTCCGACAGAACAATGAGCAGTTCTTC. Protein product: CASSLRQNNEQFF.

The chain combines TRBV5-1 with TRBJ2-7, with TRBD2 matching over 14 bases. Germline CDR1 is SGHRS and CDR2 is YFSETQ. V shed 4 bases and J 3 bases; nucleotides not matched to a gene: 6. This CDR3 is 16 amino acids long. CDR3 sequence: CASSPGLAGVNYEQYF. DNA for the CDR3: TGCGCCAGCAGCCCGGGACTAGCGGGGGTAAACTACGAGCAGTACTTC. Looking up the rest from reference TRBV5-1 and TRBJ2-7 gives the full variable domain: KAGVTQTPRYLIKTRGQQVTLSCSPISGHRSVSWYQQTPGQGLQFLFEYFSETQRNKGNFPGRFSGRQFSNSRSEMNVSTLELGDSALYLCASSPGLAGVNYEQYFGPGTRLTVT.

The chain employs TRBV27 and TRBJ2-2; 9 nucleotides line up with TRBD1. The trim removed 1 base at V and 7 bases at J, leaving 4 bases unmatched. The CDR3 is 15 amino acids. Looked up from germline, CDR1 is MNHEY and CDR2 is SMNVEV (reference sequence). The CDR3 DNA reads TGTGCCAGCAGTTTATACGGGACAGGGTACGGGGAGCTGTTTTTT. It is translated as CASSLYGTGYGELFF.

This clone appeared a single time. This chain connects TRBV7-8 to TRBJ1-1; 7 nucleotides align to TRBD1. V lost 0 bases, J lost 1 base, and 5 bases stayed unmatched. Germline CDR1 is SGHVS and CDR2 is FQNEAQ. The CDR3 length is 16 residues. In nucleotides, the CDR3 is TGTGCCAGCAGCTTAGCGGCAGGGGGGCAGAACACTGAAGCTTTCTTT. Encoded protein: CASSLAAGGQNTEAFF. The full variable domain, its missing parts supplied by reference TRBV7-8 and TRBJ1-1, is GAGVSQSPRYKVAKRGQDVALRCDPISGHVSLFWYQQALGQGPEFLTYFQNEAQLDKSGLPSDRFFAERPEGSVSTLKIQRTQQEDSAVYLCASSLAAGGQNTEAFFGQGTRLTVV.

The CDR3 region has the DNA TGCGCCAGCAGTGAGGGGGCGCCGCCCGGGGAGCTGTTTTTT. Protein product: CASSEGAPPGELFF. The gene calls are TRBV5-1 and TRBJ2-2; 7 positions agree with TRBD1. CDR3 length equals 14 residues. V shed 5 bases and J 6 bases; nucleotides not matched to a gene: 7. Germline V gene sequence: CDR1 SGHRS, CDR2 YFSETQ. The full variable domain, its missing parts supplied by reference TRBV5-1 and TRBJ2-2, is KAGVTQTPRYLIKTRGQQVTLSCSPISGHRSVSWYQQTPGQGLQFLFEYFSETQRNKGNFPGRFSGRQFSNSRSEMNVSTLELGDSALYLCASSEGAPPGELFFGEGSRLTVL.

The chain recombines TRBV7-9 with TRBJ2-7; 8 positions match TRBD2. V lost 5 bases, J lost 5 bases, and 8 bases stayed unmatched. The CDR3 totals 14 residues. Germline V gene sequence: CDR1 SEHNR, CDR2 FQNEAQ (reference sequence). The chain's CDR3 is CASSQNGLANEQYF. The DNA for the CDR3 is TGTGCCAGCAGCCAGAATGGACTAGCCAACGAGCAGTACTTC. Full variable domain (rest looked up from reference TRBV7-9 and TRBJ2-7): DTGVSQNPRHKITKRGQNVTFRCDPISEHNRLYWYRQTLGQGPEFLTYFQNEAQLEKSRLLSDRFSAERPKGSFSTLEIQRTEQGDSAMYLCASSQNGLANEQYFGPGTRLTVT.

This chain joins TRBV9 and TRBJ1-1, with D unresolved. V shed 4 bases and J shed 0 bases, with 13 bases lying between them. The germline V gene has CDR1 SGDLS and CDR2 YYNGEE. The CDR3 extends over 15 amino acids. CDR3 residues: CASSPWTEMNTEAFF. CDR3 DNA sequence: TGTGCCAGCAGCCCTTGGACCGAGATGAACACTGAAGCTTTCTTT.

This CDR3 is CASATGGASFPGGQPQHF. In DNA form, the CDR3 reads TGTGCCAGCGCGACAGGGGGCGCAAGTTTCCCAGGGGGTCAGCCCCAGCATTTT. This rearrangement joins TRBV27 to TRBJ1-5; 10 bases are a match to TRBD1. The J segment lost 6 bases and the V segment lost 8 bases, leaving 19 bases of the junction unmatched. Germline V gene data show CDR1 as MNHEY and CDR2 as SMNVEV (reference sequence). The CDR3 has 18 amino acids.

The chain recombines TRBV11-2 with TRBJ1-1, with D tentatively TRBD1 (6 bases). Deletions cut 0 bases from V and 5 bases from J, with 16 bases between. The germline gives CDR1 SGHAT, CDR2 FQNNGV. The CDR3 contains 16 residues. CDR3 in DNA: TGTGCCAGCAGCTTAGACAGGGGACTAAAGAGGACTGAAGCTTTCTTT. Translation gives CASSLDRGLKRTEAFF.

The chain couples TRBV7-9 to TRBJ1-2; no clear D gene. This CDR3 spans 13 amino acids. The germline gives CDR1 SEHNR, CDR2 FQNEAQ (reference sequence). Trimming shortened V by 3 bases and J by 3 bases, and 8 bases separated the two germline ends. CDR3 region: CASSFGSHYGYTF. DNA of the CDR3: TGTGCCAGCAGCTTCGGCAGTCACTATGGCTACACCTTC.

CDR3 coding DNA: TGCGCCAGCAGCTCCAACATGAACACTGAAGCTTTCTTT. As protein: CASSSNMNTEAFF. The chain is built from TRBV5-1 and TRBJ1-1; D ambiguous. The germline gives CDR1 SGHRS, CDR2 YFSETQ. The germline V and J ends were trimmed by 3 bases and 0 bases, with 6 bases remaining between them. The CDR3 is 13 amino acids.

CDR3 in DNA: TGTGCCAGCAGTGAGGGAAGTCTGAGCAATCAGCCCCAGCATTTT. Protein product: CASSEGSLSNQPQHF. The chain uses TRBV6-1 and TRBJ1-5; D is undetermined. Trimming stripped 3 bases from V and 1 base from J, with 10 bases between. The length of the CDR3 is 15 residues. The germline V gene has CDR1 MNHNS and CDR2 SASEGT.

This clone occurred a few times. This chain links TRBV4-3 with TRBJ2-7, with 8 bases identical to TRBD2. This CDR3 is built from 15 residues. From germline, CDR1 is LGHNA and CDR2 YSLEER. V trimming: 1 base; J trimming: 1 base; junction bases outside the gene matches: 3. The CDR3 DNA reads TGCGCCAGCAGCCAAGTCGCGGGGGGATCCTACGAGCAGTACTTC. It codes for CASSQVAGGSYEQYF.

This clone has only one observation. The rearrangement joins TRBV2 to TRBJ1-3, with D tentatively TRBD1 (6 bases). CDR3 length: 15 amino acids. The V end lost 1 base, the J end lost 4 bases, and 11 bases lay between the germline ends. Germline loops: CDR1 SNHLY, CDR2 FYNNEI. The CDR3: CASSEGQGSGNTIYF. The CDR3 DNA is TGTGCCAGCAGTGAAGGGCAGGGGTCCGGAAACACCATATATTTT.

The chain combines TRBV5-4 with TRBJ2-1; 12 nucleotides align to TRBD2. Looked up from germline, CDR1 is SGHNT and CDR2 is YYREEE (reference sequence). Germline trimming cut 4 bases from V and 7 bases from J; bases unmatched to any gene: 9. CDR3 length: 16 amino acids. The CDR3 loop reads CASSPMTSGSLNEQFF. Written as DNA, the CDR3 is TGTGCCAGCAGCCCGATGACTAGCGGGAGTTTGAATGAGCAGTTCTTC.

The J gene is TRBJ2-1, the V gene TRBV28, with D possibly being TRBD2 (6 bases). V lost 5 bases to trimming and J lost 3 bases, with 8 bases between them. The germline V gene encodes CDR1 MDHEN and CDR2 SYDVKM. This CDR3 region has 13 residues. DNA for the CDR3: TGTGCCAGCAGTCCGGAGGGCTACAATGAGCAGTTCTTC. It yields the protein CASSPEGYNEQFF.

The chain recombines TRBV5-6 with TRBJ2-7; perhaps TRBD2 as D (6 bases). The CDR3 loop spans 13 amino acids. Germline values: CDR1 SGHDT, CDR2 YYEEEE. With 4 bases removed from V and 2 bases from J, the gap between germline ends came to 10 bases. CDR3 coding DNA: TGTGCCAGCAGCGCTAGCGATCCCTACGAGCAGTACTTC. Its protein product is CASSASDPYEQYF.

The genes are TRBV10-2 and TRBJ2-1; 7 bases align to TRBD2. The CDR3 runs 14 residues. The germline V gene has CDR1 WSHSY and CDR2 SAAADI. Losses at the gene ends were 6 bases for V and 3 bases for J; bases not matched to a gene: 5. CDR3 amino acids: CASRRDYHYNEQFF. For the CDR3, the DNA is TGCGCCAGCAGGAGGGACTACCACTACAATGAGCAGTTCTTC.

The chain links TRBV5-6 to TRBJ2-7; 8 nucleotides agree with TRBD1. Germline trimming cut 0 bases from V and 0 bases from J; bases unmatched to any gene: 5. CDR3 length equals 16 residues. From germline, CDR1 is SGHDT and CDR2 YYEEEE. CDR3 nucleotides: TGTGCCAGCAGCTTGGGGGGGACAGGTAACTCCTACGAGCAGTACTTC. Translating it yields CASSLGGTGNSYEQYF.

This sequence joins TRBV2 and TRBJ2-3, with 10 positions matching TRBD2. V gave up 4 bases and J gave up 4 bases; unmatched junction bases: 8. CDR1 and CDR2 from the germline V gene are SNHLY and FYNNEI. The CDR3 totals 16 residues. DNA of the CDR3: TGTGCCAGCAGTGGCGTGGGACTAGCGCACCCAGATACGCAGTATTTT. Translating gives CASSGVGLAHPDTQYF. The full variable domain, its missing parts supplied by reference TRBV2 and TRBJ2-3, is EPEVTQTPSHQVTQMGQEVILRCVPISNHLYFYWYRQILGQKVEFLVSFYNNEISEKSEIFDDQFSVERPDGSNFTLKIRSTKLEDSAMYFCASSGVGLAHPDTQYFGPGTRLTVL.

V is TRBV5-1 and J is TRBJ2-7, with D possibly matching TRBD1 (5 bases). The CDR3 length is 12 residues. Trimming removed 3 bases at V and 5 bases at J, with 9 bases between. Looked up from germline, CDR1 is SGHRS and CDR2 is YFSETQ. The CDR3 protein is CASSSGIHEQYF. The CDR3 DNA is TGCGCCAGCAGCTCAGGGATCCACGAGCAGTACTTC.

This clone was detected only a few times. The chain has TRBV9 and TRBJ2-7; 7 nucleotides agree with TRBD1. The length of the CDR3 is 13 residues. Germline assignment: CDR1 SGDLS and CDR2 YYNGEE. V lost 4 bases and J lost 3; bases outside the gene matches: 4. This chain's CDR3 is CASSRDSGYEQYF. The CDR3 DNA reads TGTGCCAGCAGCCGGGACAGTGGCTACGAGCAGTACTTC.